Shown below are 32 T cell receptor beta chains from a single sample sequenced in a study of tumor-infiltrating lymphocytes in oesophageal squamous cell carcinoma. TCRdb called the PCR reads again in MiXCR, with one record for every CDR3 protein. The data hold approximately 18,000 distinct CDR3 sequences, with roughly 40% observed a single time. What was sequenced was normal esophageal tissue next to the tumor. These receptors came from a female donor with esophageal squamous cell carcinoma.

A single count supports this clonotype. The CDR3 DNA reads TGCAGTGCCGAGGATAAGGGCGGTAGCGGATACGAGCAGTACTTC. Encoded protein: CSAEDKGGSGYEQYF. The V gene is TRBV20-1, the J gene TRBJ2-4, with D perhaps TRBD2 (6 bases). The J call may be mistaken, given a closer DNA end match to TRBJ2-7. Germline V gene data show CDR1 as DFQATT and CDR2 as SNEGSKA (reference sequence). This CDR3 has 15 residues.

The chain joins TRBV7-4 to TRBJ2-5; D gene unclear. V was pared by 5 bases and J by 7 bases, with 8 bases between. Germline V gives CDR1 SGHVT, CDR2 SQSDAQ. The CDR3 extends over 11 amino acids. CDR3 DNA: TGTGCCAGCAGCCCTGGTGGGACCCAGTACTTC. Its protein product is CASSPGGTQYF. The variable domain in full, completed from reference TRBV7-4 and TRBJ2-5, reads GAGVSQSPRYKVAKRGRDVALRCDSISGHVTLYWYRQTLGQGSEVLTYSQSDAQRDKSGRPSGRFSAERPERSVSTLKIQRTEQGDSAVYLCASSPGGTQYFGPGTRLLVL.

The chain links TRBV5-1 to TRBJ2-3, with D unresolved. The DNA end is more similar to TRBJ2-1, so the J call may be wrong. Germline CDR1 SGHRS, CDR2 YFSETQ. This CDR3 contains 14 residues. The CDR3 loop reads CASSRHNRIDEQFF. The CDR3, as DNA: TGCGCCAGCAGCAGACATAACCGAATTGATGAGCAGTTCTTC.

By sample fraction, this clonotype is medium-sized (0.01 to 0.1%). This chain uses TRBV7-9 with TRBJ1-1, with no clear D. Germline CDR1 is SEHNR and CDR2 is FQNEAQ (reference sequence). The CDR3 sequence is 12 residues long. Deletions cut 6 bases from V and 1 base from J, with 6 bases between. CDR3 DNA: TGTGCCAGCAGGGACGGGAACACTGAAGCTTTCTTT. Its protein is CASRDGNTEAFF.

By frequency in the sample, this clonotype is medium-sized. The chain employs TRBV7-6 and TRBJ1-1; TRBD1 matches 8 bases. From germline, CDR1 is SGHVS and CDR2 FNYEAQ. The CDR3 is made up of 16 amino acids. V trimming: 0 bases; J trimming: 4 bases; junction bases outside the gene matches: 7. CDR3 sequence: CASSLAATGALTEAFF. The CDR3 bases are TGTGCCAGCAGCTTAGCCGCGACAGGGGCCCTCACTGAAGCTTTCTTT.

This clonotype was counted a few times. Here the CDR3 reads CASRVSEQGIAYEQYF. Written as DNA, the CDR3 is TGTGCCAGCAGGGTATCGGAACAGGGGATCGCCTACGAGCAGTACTTC. V is TRBV28 and J is TRBJ2-7; 7 nucleotides agree with TRBD1. Losses at the gene ends were 6 bases for V and 2 bases for J; bases not matched to a gene: 13. Germline V CDR1 and CDR2: MDHEN, SYDVKM. The CDR3 spans 16 residues.

The gene calls are TRBV7-6 and TRBJ1-4; D not certain. Trimming took off 1 base at V and 5 bases at J, with 11 bases between the two ends. This CDR3 has 15 residues. Germline V gene lookup returns CDR1 SGHVS and CDR2 FNYEAQ. The DNA of the CDR3 is TGTGCCAGCAGCTTAGGGGTACAGAGAAATGAAAAACTGTTTTTT. Translating it yields CASSLGVQRNEKLFF.

Only a few counts were recorded for this clonotype. The J gene is TRBJ2-5, the V gene TRBV28, with D perhaps TRBD1 or TRBD2 (5 bases each). The V and J ends lost 7 bases and 5 bases respectively, with 11 bases between them. Germline CDR1 is MDHEN and CDR2 is SYDVKM. This CDR3 contains 12 residues. In DNA, the CDR3 is TGTGCCAGCAAGGGGAGCGCGGAGACCCAGTACTTC. It is translated as CASKGSAETQYF.

This clonotype came up a few times. The CDR3, as DNA: TGTGCCAGCAGCCTAAACCGCCTCGGTGAGCAGTTCTTC. Amino acids: CASSLNRLGEQFF. J is TRBJ2-1 and V is TRBV7-2; D is ambiguous. The germline CDR1 and CDR2 sequences are SGHTA and FQGNSA. Trimming cost V 5 bases and J 9 bases, with 14 bases left between them. The CDR3 runs to 13 residues.

This clonotype has at least ten counts. The chain uses TRBV7-9 and TRBJ2-2, with 10 bases that match TRBD1. Germline CDR1 SEHNR, CDR2 FQNEAQ (reference sequence). The CDR3 extends over 15 amino acids. V gave up 5 bases and J gave up 4 bases; unmatched junction bases: 4. The CDR3 protein is CASSPGTGVTGELFF. The DNA of the CDR3 is TGTGCCAGCAGCCCCGGGACAGGGGTCACCGGGGAGCTGTTTTTT.

The table lists this clonotype with many counts. The chain uses TRBV7-3 and TRBJ1-1, with a possible D match to TRBD1 (5 bases). Germline V gene lookup returns CDR1 SGHTA and CDR2 FQGTGA. The CDR3 covers 15 residues. V lost 1 base, J lost 0 bases, and 9 bases lay in between. The CDR3 region is CASSLSGGMNTEAFF. The CDR3, as DNA: TGTGCCAGCAGCTTAAGTGGGGGGATGAACACTGAAGCTTTCTTT.

This chain joins TRBV12-3 or TRBV12-4 and TRBJ2-5; D perhaps matches TRBD1 (6 bases). The V and J ends lost 4 bases and 2 bases respectively, with 20 bases between them. There are 17 residues in the CDR3. The CDR3 nucleotides are TGTGCCAGCAGTTCCTCCCCCTGGGGGCCAGAGCAAGAGACCCAGTACTTC. Translation gives CASSSSPWGPEQETQYF.

This clonotype was seen more than once but under ten times. The chain carries TRBV2 and TRBJ1-2; unclear D gene. Trimming pared 1 base from V and 4 bases from J, leaving 7 bases between. CDR3 size: 13 residues. Germline values: CDR1 SNHLY, CDR2 FYNNEI. This CDR3 reads CASSEVLSYGYTF. Here the CDR3 DNA reads TGTGCCAGCAGTGAAGTCCTCTCCTATGGCTACACCTTC.

In its sample, this clonotype was seen many times. The V call is TRBV28, the J call TRBJ2-5; 9 bases are shared with TRBD1. With V trimmed by 5 bases and J by 4 bases, 8 bases remained unmatched. CDR1 is MDHEN and CDR2 is SYDVKM in the germline V gene. The length of the CDR3 is 15 residues. The CDR3 protein is CASSLPGQGGETQYF. CDR3 DNA: TGTGCCAGCAGTCTTCCGGGACAGGGAGGAGAGACCCAGTACTTC.

Points on this clonotype: At one end, the junction sequence differs from germline, possibly due to a read error. The CDR3 protein is CAGGLTGSHEQYF. Written as DNA, the CDR3 is TGTGCCGGGGGGCTCACAGGGTCTCACGAGCAGTACTTT. This chain uses TRBV6-1 with TRBJ2-3; either TRBD1 or TRBD2 may supply D (6 bases each). The CDR3 totals 13 residues. Germline values: CDR1 MNHNS, CDR2 SASEGT.

This chain joins TRBV5-1 and TRBJ2-6; D gene uncertain. This CDR3 comprises 16 residues. The V end was cut by 1 base, the J end by 1 base, with 9 bases between. Germline-derived CDR1 and CDR2 are SGHRS and YFSETQ. The CDR3 DNA follows: TGCGCCAGCAGCTTGATTGGCGGTTCTGGGGCCAACGTCCTGACTTTC. This gives the protein CASSLIGGSGANVLTF.

The CDR3 DNA reads TGTGCCAGCATCGGAACAGGGGGCAAAAACTACGAGCAGTACTTC. Its protein product is CASIGTGGKNYEQYF. The V gene is TRBV6-1, the J gene TRBJ2-1, with TRBD1 matching 9 bases. The end of the DNA aligns better with TRBJ2-7, so the J call may be wrong. This CDR3 is 15 amino acids long. Germline CDR1 reads MNHNS; CDR2 reads SASEGT.

A remark on this clonotype: In this CDR3 the conserved last residue, phenylalanine or tryptophan, is missing, so a read error is likely. The DNA is omitted, as the CDR3 cannot be located on it reliably, and the CDR3 follows TCRdb's listing. The genes are TRBV14 and TRBJ2-3; TRBD1 is the table's D call and was not checked against the DNA. Germline CDR1 and CDR2: SGHDN and FVKESK. Inclusive of both ends, the CDR3 amounts to 15 amino acids. The CDR3 sequence: CASSQEVFTSSTSAP.

The table lists this clonotype with many counts. The chain has TRBV4-2 and TRBJ2-5, with D perhaps matching TRBD2 (5 bases). The CDR3 loop spans 14 amino acids. Germline V CDR1 and CDR2: LGHNA, YNFKEQ. Trimming shortened V by 4 bases and J by 2 bases, and 11 bases separated the two germline ends. The DNA for the CDR3 is TGTGCCAGCAGCCCACTAGGGCGGCAAGAGACCCAGTACTTC. Amino acid sequence: CASSPLGRQETQYF.

This clonotype came up a few times. The rearrangement joins TRBV7-2 to TRBJ2-5; 10 bases align to TRBD1. With V trimmed by 5 bases and J by 6 bases, 3 bases remained unmatched. Germline V gives CDR1 SGHTA, CDR2 FQGNSA. The CDR3 totals 13 residues. The CDR3, as DNA: TGTGCCAGCAGCGCGGGACAGGGGCAGACCCAGTACTTC. Its protein is CASSAGQGQTQYF.

This clonotype was seen a handful of times. J is TRBJ1-5 and V is TRBV28, with D possibly matching TRBD1 (5 bases). The CDR3 is 16 residues long. V gave up 4 bases and J gave up 2 bases, with 15 bases separating them. CDR1 MDHEN and CDR2 SYDVKM come from the germline V gene. CDR3 protein: CASSSPDAGRNQPQHF. The CDR3 DNA reads as TGTGCCAGCAGTTCCCCCGATGCGGGGCGCAATCAGCCCCAGCATTTT. Complete variable domain (other parts from reference TRBV28 and TRBJ1-5): DVKVTQSSRYLVKRTGEKVFLECVQDMDHENMFWYRQDPGLGLRLIYFSYDVKMKEKGDIPEGYSVSREKKERFSLILESASTNQTSMYLCASSSPDAGRNQPQHFGDGTRLSIL.

This clonotype showed up many times. This chain uses TRBV6-1 with TRBJ2-5; D call uncertain. Between the trimmed V and J ends, which lost 1 base and 1 base, there was a span of 7 bases. The CDR3 has 14 amino acids. Germline V CDR1 and CDR2: MNHNS, SASEGT. The CDR3 is CASSEGEFQETQYF. The CDR3 DNA is TGTGCCAGCAGTGAAGGGGAATTCCAAGAGACCCAGTACTTC.

This clonotype was recorded many times. It may be a read error: a sequence one base away is much more abundant. The rearrangement joins TRBV24-1 to TRBJ2-4, with TRBD2 matching over 8 bases. This CDR3 is 15 amino acids long. Germline V gives CDR1 KGHDR, CDR2 SFDVKD. With 3 bases clipped from V and 13 bases from J, the junction kept 13 bases outside the gene matches. The CDR3 DNA reads as TGTGCCACCAGTGATCTTTGGACTAGCCCCGATAGGCAGTACTTC. Translating it yields CATSDLWTSPDRQYF.

This clonotype came up many times. The conserved closing phenylalanine or tryptophan is absent in this CDR3, likely reflecting a read error. Because the CDR3's place on the DNA is in doubt, the DNA is left out and the CDR3 is given as listed by TCRdb. This chain links TRBV7-2 with TRBJ2-7; the tabulated D call, TRBD2, remains unverified against the DNA. Counting both end residues, the CDR3 totals 15 amino acids. Germline V gene lookup returns CDR1 SGHTA and CDR2 FQGNSA. CDR3 protein: CASSFSTDYGYTFGS.

This clonotype was detected ten times or more. The genes are TRBV12-3 or TRBV12-4 and TRBJ2-1; D is unclear. Between the trimmed V and J ends, which lost 6 bases and 9 bases, there was a span of 6 bases. The CDR3 consists of 10 residues. The CDR3 sequence is CASRRGEQFF. As DNA, the CDR3 is TGTGCCAGCAGGCGAGGTGAGCAGTTCTTC.

Within the sample, this clonotype is medium-sized. The chain combines TRBV6-6 with TRBJ2-7; unclear D gene. The CDR3 contains 15 residues. Germline loops: CDR1 MNHNY, CDR2 SVGAGI (reference sequence). Trimming left V 2 bases short and J 3 bases short, with 14 bases between. The CDR3 DNA follows: TGTGCCAGCAGTTACGTACATTCAGGAGACTACGAGCAGTACTTC. Translating gives CASSYVHSGDYEQYF.

This clonotype counts as large. The chain combines TRBV7-2 with TRBJ2-1; D unresolved. Trimming removed 2 bases from V and 5 bases from J, with 1 base in between. CDR3 length: 11 amino acids. CDR1 is SGHTA and CDR2 is FQGNSA in the germline V gene. The CDR3 loop is CASSLHNEQFF. The CDR3 DNA reads as TGTGCCAGCAGCTTACACAATGAGCAGTTCTTC.

This clonotype was recorded at least ten times. The chain joins TRBV2 to TRBJ2-1; maybe TRBD2 (5 bases). The CDR3 length is 15 residues. V shed 5 bases and J shed 7 bases, with 18 bases lying between them. Germline V gene data show CDR1 as SNHLY and CDR2 as FYNNEI. The CDR3 coding sequence is TGTGCCAGCAGTAGCTTTGCCGGAGGAAGGAATGAGCAGTTCTTC. Amino acid sequence: CASSSFAGGRNEQFF.

This clonotype appeared a single time. This rearrangement joins TRBV7-6 to TRBJ2-3, with 8 nucleotides matching TRBD2. The J call is uncertain, as TRBJ2-7 better fits the DNA end. CDR1 SGHVS and CDR2 FNYEAQ come from the germline V gene. CDR3 length equals 16 residues. This CDR3 reads CASSPSGGRLVDEQYF. The CDR3, as DNA: TGTGCCAGCAGCCCCTCCGGCGGGAGGTTGGTGGATGAGCAGTACTTC.

The sample holds many counts of this clonotype. This clone may be a read error of a much larger clone one base away. This chain joins TRBV10-1 and TRBJ2-5; perhaps TRBD2 as D (7 bases). Trimming cost V 4 bases and J 11 bases, with 20 bases left between them. The CDR3 is 14 residues long. In germline, CDR1 is WNHNN, CDR2 SYGVQD (reference sequence). The CDR3 region is CASSALGGGNEQYF. The CDR3 bases are TGCGCCAGCAGTGCCCTTGGGGGGGGCAATGAGCAGTACTTC.

This chain joins TRBV6-1 and TRBJ2-7; TRBD1 matches at 7 bases. There are 15 residues in the CDR3. V lost 1 base to trimming and J lost 2 bases; unmatched junction nucleotides: 5. Germline assignment: CDR1 MNHNS and CDR2 SASEGT. The CDR3 sequence is CASSEVSQGAYEQYF. CDR3 in DNA: TGTGCCAGCAGTGAAGTTAGCCAGGGGGCCTACGAGCAGTACTTC.

This clonotype was picked up one time. The chain joins TRBV6-5 to TRBJ1-2, with TRBD1 as a possible D gene (6 bases). The CDR3 length is 15 residues. Germline CDR1 MNHEY, CDR2 SVGAGI. V was pared by 4 bases and J by 3 bases, with 15 bases between. In DNA, the CDR3 is TGTGCCAGCAGTTCGTCGGGGGGGGGGCACTATGGCTACACCTTC. This encodes CASSSSGGGHYGYTF.